This note documents a single T cell receptor (beta chain) sequence. Its antigen is unidentified. This CDR3 region has 13 residues. V trimming: 7 bases; J trimming: 7 bases; junction bases outside the gene matches: 6. Germline assignment: CDR1 LNHDA and CDR2 SQIVND (reference sequence). This entry belongs to a study of Graves' ophthalmopathy and Graves' hyperthyroidism. Background on the study: Over 18 months of follow-up, stable hyperthyroidism required that no ophthalmopathy appear.

Amplification from RNA transcripts yielded the TCR beta CDR3 regions. HTBI primers were used in a first-round RT-PCR, which preceded a second-round multiplex PCR. TCRdb fed the multiplex PCR reads into MiXCR, producing one record per CDR3 protein. The sample consists of over a million distinct CDR3 sequences, about 35% of them appearing once. Findings and caveats of the study: A majority of expanded thyroid clonotypes exceeding 0.001 frequency were likewise present in blood. Ophthalmopathy versus stable hyperthyroidism: 13-signature model gave less than 90% sensitivity, 75% to 83% specificity.

The sample taken for sequencing was peripheral blood or thyroid tissue (not recorded which). The V call is TRBV19, the J call TRBJ1-5, with 8 bases fitting TRBD1. The clonotype comes from an adult man with Graves' hyperthyroidism. The CDR3: CASKRGQGQPQHF. The CDR3 DNA reads as TGTGCCAGTAAACGAGGACAGGGCCAGCCCCAGCATTTT.